These 9 T cell receptor beta chains were all obtained from the same sample, sequenced in a study of cytomegalovirus exposure and HLA in healthy donors. The PCR made use of 60 Vbeta and 13 Jbeta primers. Measured with immunoSEQ multiplex PCR; TCRdb has only the in-frame clones, and not every one. Of more than 140,000 clones in the sample, about 80% were seen once. The sequenced material came from PBMCs. These receptors were obtained from a woman aged 40 to 50 in good health and CMV-seronegative.

The chain has TRBV7-3 and TRBJ2-7, with 8 bases matching TRBD2. V was pared by 1 base and J by 1 base, with 6 bases of the junction left unmatched. From germline, CDR1 is SGHTA and CDR2 FQGTGA. The length of the CDR3 is 16 residues. DNA of the CDR3: TGTGCCAGCAGCTTAAAATCTGCGGGAGGATCCTACGAGCAGTACTTC. Protein sequence: CASSLKSAGGSYEQYF. Based on the CDR3 plus reference TRBV7-3 and TRBJ2-7, the full variable domain is GAGVSQTPSNKVTEKGKYVELRCDPISGHTALYWYRQSLGQGPEFLIYFQGTGAADDSGLPNDRFFAVRPEGSVSTLKIQRTERGDSAVYLCASSLKSAGGSYEQYFGPGTRLTVT.

This clone has more than one count but fewer than ten. The gene calls are TRBV6-5 and TRBJ1-5; no firm D call. Per germline, CDR1 MNHEY and CDR2 SVGAGI. V gave up 5 bases and J gave up 0 bases, with 11 bases separating them. The CDR3 runs to 15 residues. The CDR3 spells CASSARPYSNQPQHF. Here the CDR3 DNA reads TGTGCCAGCAGTGCCCGCCCCTATAGCAATCAGCCCCAGCATTTT.

This clone turned up a few times. V usage is TRBV5-1 and J usage is TRBJ2-2, with 8 nucleotides matching TRBD2. The CDR3 contains 16 residues. The germline V gene has CDR1 SGHRS and CDR2 YFSETQ. The V segment lost 1 base and the J segment 4 bases; nucleotides outside the gene matches: 6. DNA of the CDR3: TGCGCCAGCAGCTTGACTTCGGGAGGGGTCACCGGGGAGCTGTTTTTT. Encoded protein: CASSLTSGGVTGELFF.

The chain is built from TRBV7-3 and TRBJ2-3; D remains unclear. CDR1 and CDR2 (germline): SGHTA, FQGTGA. The CDR3 totals 15 residues. V dropped 5 bases and J dropped 4 bases, with 16 bases sitting between them. CDR3 DNA: TGTGCCAGCAGCCAGACCACTAAATACGCAGATACGCAGTATTTT. Residues: CASSQTTKYADTQYF.

CDR3 amino acids: CASSVSYDRDSYEQYF. The CDR3 nucleotides read TGTGCCAGCAGTGTCTCTTACGACAGGGATTCGTACGAGCAGTACTTC. This rearrangement joins TRBV28 to TRBJ2-7, with TRBD1 identical over 7 bases. The CDR3 is 16 amino acids. Germline loops: CDR1 MDHEN, CDR2 SYDVKM. V gave up 5 bases and J gave up 4 bases; unmatched junction bases: 14.

The chain recombines TRBV7-9 with TRBJ2-7; 9 nucleotides agree with TRBD1. Per germline, CDR1 SEHNR and CDR2 FQNEAQ (reference sequence). There are 15 residues in the CDR3. Germline trimming cut 0 bases from V and 4 bases from J; bases unmatched to any gene: 4. The CDR3 DNA follows: TGTGCCAGCAGCTTAGCGAACAGGGGGCAGTACGAGCAGTACTTC. It is translated as CASSLANRGQYEQYF.

The genes are TRBV29-1 and TRBJ2-4, with 7 bases fitting TRBD1. CDR3 length: 12 amino acids. CDR1 and CDR2 (germline): SQVTM, ANQGSEA. V lost 0 bases and J lost 15; bases outside the gene matches: 8. The CDR3 loop reads CSVEDRRQGGYF. DNA for the CDR3: TGCAGCGTTGAAGATCGAAGACAGGGTGGGTACTTC.

This chain links TRBV28 with TRBJ1-5; D unclear. Germline V gives CDR1 MDHEN, CDR2 SYDVKM. The CDR3 runs 10 residues. V was trimmed by 7 bases and J by 11 bases, leaving 9 bases between them. CDR3 region: CASKEETQHF. As DNA, the CDR3 is TGTGCCAGCAAAGAGGAGACCCAGCATTTT.

V usage is TRBV5-1 and J usage is TRBJ1-1, with D possibly being TRBD1 (6 bases). The CDR3 is 13 residues long. CDR1 SGHRS and CDR2 YFSETQ come from the germline V gene. V lost 3 bases and J lost 1, with 7 bases in between. The CDR3 loop is CASSSTGNTEAFF. Here the CDR3 DNA reads TGCGCCAGCAGCTCGACAGGGAACACTGAAGCTTTCTTT.